The source of this TCR beta chain is a study of metastatic and nonmetastatic thyroid tumors (dated by TCRdb to the early 2020s). Study-wide context: The researchers compared repertoires between peripheral blood samples and tumor or nodule tissue samples from patients with malignant or benign thyroid disease. Study-level results and caveats: TCR beta diversity was reported as significantly higher in malignant tumors than in benign nodules, in both blood and tumor samples.

As encoded in the germline V gene (reference sequence), CDR1 is MNHEY while CDR2 is SMNVEV. The germline ends are 5 bases apart after V is trimmed by 5 bases and J by 0 bases. Spanning cysteine to phenylalanine, the CDR3 consists of 13 amino acids. Left in the record is the CDR3 DNA by itself, 39 bases read in frame from the first base. The library relied on PCR. Sequencing used an Illumina HiSeq 4000. High-throughput sequencing was used to profile the CDR3 region of the TCR beta-chain in every patient. The source study handled its data this way. Drawing on CDR3 differences between clinicopathological groups, the researchers built a classifier meant to tell apart patients with distant-metastatic papillary thyroid cancer. Repertoire diversity was assessed with the Shannon index, and tumor-blood repertoire similarity with the Morisita-Horn index. Using fastp trimming at Q25 and MiXCR clonotype assembly, TCRdb reanalyzed the public sequencing data and kept in-frame beta chains. The V and J calls, along with clone size, are taken from TCRdb and not from the paper's own processing. Here the sample has 11,000 to 15,000 clones; about 25% occur a single time. The ten largest clones represent 9.5% to 13% of the sample.

Notes on this clone: It has no known antigen specificity. The input lacks base qualities; no much larger clone sits a single base away.

Before undergoing thyroid surgery, none of the patients had been given any kind of treatment. Patient clinical samples collected from the early 2010s to the late 2010s were retrospectively analysed using T-cell receptor beta sequencing. This clonotype was obtained from a female donor with papillary thyroid cancer or a benign thyroid nodule (not recorded which). Some clones in this sample may be carry-over from other donors' samples. Material: tumor tissue. Recombination linked TRBV27 to TRBJ2-1, with no reliable assignment of the D segment. For the CDR3, the sequence is CASSPHSYNEQFF. The nucleotide sequence reads TGTGCCAGCAGTCCGCACTCCTACAATGAGCAGTTCTTC.